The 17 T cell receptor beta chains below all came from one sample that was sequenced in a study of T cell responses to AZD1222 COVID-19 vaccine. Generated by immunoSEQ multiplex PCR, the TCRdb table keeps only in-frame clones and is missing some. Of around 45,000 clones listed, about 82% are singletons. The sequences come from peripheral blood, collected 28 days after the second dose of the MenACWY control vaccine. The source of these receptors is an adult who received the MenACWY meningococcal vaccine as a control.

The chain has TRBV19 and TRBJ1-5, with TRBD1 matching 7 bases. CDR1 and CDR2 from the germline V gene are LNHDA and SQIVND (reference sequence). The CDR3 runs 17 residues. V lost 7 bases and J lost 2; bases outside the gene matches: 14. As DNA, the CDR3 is TGTGCCAGTAAATCCAGGGGGTCTCAGGAGGGCAATCAGCCCCAGCATTTT. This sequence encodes CASKSRGSQEGNQPQHF. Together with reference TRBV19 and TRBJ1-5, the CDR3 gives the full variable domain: DGGITQSPKYLFRKEGQNVTLSCEQNLNHDAMYWYRQDPGQGLRLIYYSQIVNDFQKGDIAEGYSVSREKKESFPLTVTSAQKNPTAFYLCASKSRGSQEGNQPQHFGDGTRLSIL.

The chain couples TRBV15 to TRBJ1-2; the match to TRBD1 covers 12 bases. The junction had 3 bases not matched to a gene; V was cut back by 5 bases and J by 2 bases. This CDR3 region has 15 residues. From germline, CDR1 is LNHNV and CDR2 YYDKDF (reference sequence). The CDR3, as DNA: TGTGCCACCAGCGGGACAGGGGGCGTGAACTATGGCTACACCTTC. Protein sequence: CATSGTGGVNYGYTF. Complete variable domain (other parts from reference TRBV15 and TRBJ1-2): DAMVIQNPRYQVTQFGKPVTLSCSQTLNHNVMYWYQQKSSQAPKLLFHYYDKDFNNEADTPDNFQSRRPNTSFCFLDIRSPGLGDTAMYLCATSGTGGVNYGYTFGSGTRLTVV.

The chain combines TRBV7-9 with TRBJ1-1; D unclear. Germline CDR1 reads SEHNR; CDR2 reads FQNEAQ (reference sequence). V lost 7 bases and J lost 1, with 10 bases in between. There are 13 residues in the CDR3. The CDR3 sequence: CASIPVTNTEAFF. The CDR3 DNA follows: TGTGCCAGCATCCCAGTAACGAACACTGAAGCTTTCTTT.

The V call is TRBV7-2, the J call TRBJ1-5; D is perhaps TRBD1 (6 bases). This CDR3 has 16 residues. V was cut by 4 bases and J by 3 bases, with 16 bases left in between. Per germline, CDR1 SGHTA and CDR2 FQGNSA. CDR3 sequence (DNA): TGTGCCAGCAGCTCCCGAGGGGGGCGCGACAATCAGCCCCAGCATTTT. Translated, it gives CASSSRGGRDNQPQHF.

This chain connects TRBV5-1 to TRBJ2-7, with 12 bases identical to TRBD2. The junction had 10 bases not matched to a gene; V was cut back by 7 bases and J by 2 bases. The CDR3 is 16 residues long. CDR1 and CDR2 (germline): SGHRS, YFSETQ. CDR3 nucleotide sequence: TGCGCCAGCTCGAGAACTAGCGGGAGGAATACCTACGAGCAGTACTTC. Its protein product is CASSRTSGRNTYEQYF.

The DNA of the CDR3 is TGCGCCAGCAGCAAAGGGACTAGCGGGAGTACGGTTGAGACCCAGTACTTC. Translation gives CASSKGTSGSTVETQYF. This chain joins TRBV5-1 and TRBJ2-5; 14 nucleotides align to TRBD2. Germline V CDR1 and CDR2: SGHRS, YFSETQ. With 4 bases clipped from V and 5 bases from J, the junction kept 10 bases outside the gene matches. This CDR3 has 17 residues.

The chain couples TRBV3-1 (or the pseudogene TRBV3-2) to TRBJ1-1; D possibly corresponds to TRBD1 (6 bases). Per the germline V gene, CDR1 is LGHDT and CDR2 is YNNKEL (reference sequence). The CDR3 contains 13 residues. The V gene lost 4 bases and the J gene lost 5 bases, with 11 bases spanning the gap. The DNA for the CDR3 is TGTGCCAGCAGCCGAATGAGGGGGACTGAAGCTTTCTTT. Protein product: CASSRMRGTEAFF.

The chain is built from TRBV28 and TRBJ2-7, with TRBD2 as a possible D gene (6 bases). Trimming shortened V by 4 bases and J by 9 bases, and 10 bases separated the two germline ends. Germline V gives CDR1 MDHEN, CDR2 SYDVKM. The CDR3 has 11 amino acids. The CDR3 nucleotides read TGTGCCAGCAGTTCGACTAGACCGCAGTACTTC. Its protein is CASSSTRPQYF. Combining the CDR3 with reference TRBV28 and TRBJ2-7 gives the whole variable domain DVKVTQSSRYLVKRTGEKVFLECVQDMDHENMFWYRQDPGLGLRLIYFSYDVKMKEKGDIPEGYSVSREKKERFSLILESASTNQTSMYLCASSSTRPQYFGPGTRLTVT.

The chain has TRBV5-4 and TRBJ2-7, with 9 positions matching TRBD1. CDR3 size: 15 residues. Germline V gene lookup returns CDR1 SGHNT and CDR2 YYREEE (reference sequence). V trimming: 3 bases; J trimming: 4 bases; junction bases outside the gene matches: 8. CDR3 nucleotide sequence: TGTGCCAGCAGCTGGGAAGGACAGGGGAGGTACGAGCAGTACTTC. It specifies CASSWEGQGRYEQYF. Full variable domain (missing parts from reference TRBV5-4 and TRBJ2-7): ETGVTQSPTHLIKTRGQQVTLRCSSQSGHNTVSWYQQALGQGPQFIFQYYREEENGRGNFPPRFSGLQFPNYSSELNVNALELDDSALYLCASSWEGQGRYEQYFGPGTRLTVT.

The CDR3 nucleotides read TGTGCCAGCAGCGGGAGGGGCTACACCTTC. This translates into CASSGRGYTF. This rearrangement joins TRBV11-2 to TRBJ1-2; D unclear. There are 10 residues in the CDR3. V was pared by 5 bases and J by 8 bases, with 6 bases between. Germline values: CDR1 SGHAT, CDR2 FQNNGV.

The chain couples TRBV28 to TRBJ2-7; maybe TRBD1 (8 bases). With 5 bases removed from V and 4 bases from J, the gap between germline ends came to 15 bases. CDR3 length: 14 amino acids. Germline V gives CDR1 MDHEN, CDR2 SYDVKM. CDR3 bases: TGTGCCAGCAGTAACAGGGGGGGAGGGTACGAGCAGTACTTC. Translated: CASSNRGGGYEQYF. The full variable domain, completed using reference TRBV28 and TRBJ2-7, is DVKVTQSSRYLVKRTGEKVFLECVQDMDHENMFWYRQDPGLGLRLIYFSYDVKMKEKGDIPEGYSVSREKKERFSLILESASTNQTSMYLCASSNRGGGYEQYFGPGTRLTVT.

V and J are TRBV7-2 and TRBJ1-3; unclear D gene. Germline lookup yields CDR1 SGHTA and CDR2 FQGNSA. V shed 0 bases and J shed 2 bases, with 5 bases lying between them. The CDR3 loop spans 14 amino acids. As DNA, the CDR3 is TGTGCCAGCAGCTTAGCGACTCCTGGAAACACCATATATTTT. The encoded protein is CASSLATPGNTIYF.

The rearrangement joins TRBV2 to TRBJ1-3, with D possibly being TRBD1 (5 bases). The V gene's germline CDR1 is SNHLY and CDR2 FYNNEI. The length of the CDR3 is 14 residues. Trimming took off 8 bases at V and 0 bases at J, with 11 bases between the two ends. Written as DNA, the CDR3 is TGTGCCAGCGAAAGACAGAGCTCTGGAAACACCATATATTTT. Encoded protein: CASERQSSGNTIYF. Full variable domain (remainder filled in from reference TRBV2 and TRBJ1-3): EPEVTQTPSHQVTQMGQEVILRCVPISNHLYFYWYRQILGQKVEFLVSFYNNEISEKSEIFDDQFSVERPDGSNFTLKIRSTKLEDSAMYFCASERQSSGNTIYFGEGSWLTVV.

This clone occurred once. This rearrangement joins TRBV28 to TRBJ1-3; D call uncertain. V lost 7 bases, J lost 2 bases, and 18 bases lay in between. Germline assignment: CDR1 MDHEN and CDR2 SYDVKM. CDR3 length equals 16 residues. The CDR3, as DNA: TGTGCCAGCATAAAACGGGTTGGTCTCCCTGGAAACACCATATATTTT. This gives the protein CASIKRVGLPGNTIYF.

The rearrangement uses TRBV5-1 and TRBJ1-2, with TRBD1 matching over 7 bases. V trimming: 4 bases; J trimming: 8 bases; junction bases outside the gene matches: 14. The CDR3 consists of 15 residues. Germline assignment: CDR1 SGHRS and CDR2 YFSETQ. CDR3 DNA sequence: TGCGCCAGCAGCCCCGGTGGCAGGGGGGACGAAGGCTACACCTTC. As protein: CASSPGGRGDEGYTF.

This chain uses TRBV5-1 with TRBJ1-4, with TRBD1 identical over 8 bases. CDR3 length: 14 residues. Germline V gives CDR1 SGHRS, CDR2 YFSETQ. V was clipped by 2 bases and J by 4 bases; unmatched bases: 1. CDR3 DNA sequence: TGCGCCAGCAGCTTAGACAGGGGTAATGAAAAACTGTTTTTT. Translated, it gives CASSLDRGNEKLFF.

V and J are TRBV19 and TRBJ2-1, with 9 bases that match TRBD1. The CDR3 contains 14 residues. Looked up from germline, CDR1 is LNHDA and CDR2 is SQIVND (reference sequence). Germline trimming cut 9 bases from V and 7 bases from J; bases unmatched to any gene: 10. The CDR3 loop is CASSGQGRRNEQFF. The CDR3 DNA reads TGTGCCAGCTCGGGACAGGGAAGGAGGAATGAGCAGTTCTTC.